The 16 T cell receptor beta chains in this list originate from one sample, sequenced in a study of T-cell memory formation after mild COVID-19. MiXCR, applied by TCRdb to the 5' RACE reads, yields one record per CDR3 protein. The sample shows about 470,000 distinct CDR3 sequences, more than 20% of them seen only once. The sequenced sample consisted of PBMCs or a T cell subset sorted from them (not recorded which). Receptor source: an adult woman who had mild COVID-19 (a few samples of this study predate the infection). Cell type and time point are not known.

The chain recombines TRBV7-2 with TRBJ2-2; tentatively, D is TRBD1 (6 bases). V shed 4 bases and J shed 0 bases, with 12 bases lying between them. This CDR3 contains 16 residues. In germline, CDR1 is SGHTA, CDR2 FQGNSA. The CDR3 sequence is CASSSQGPSNTGELFF. The CDR3 DNA sequence: TGTGCCAGCAGCTCGCAGGGGCCCTCGAACACCGGGGAGCTGTTTTTT.

The CDR3 DNA sequence: TGTGCCAGCAGTCCTAGCGGGAGGCTGAACACCGGGGAGCTGTTTTTT. It translates to CASSPSGRLNTGELFF. The chain recombines TRBV12-3 or TRBV12-4 with TRBJ2-2, with 11 bases lining up with TRBD2. The length of the CDR3 is 16 residues. V trimming: 5 bases; J trimming: 1 base; junction bases outside the gene matches: 3.

The chain couples TRBV24-1 to TRBJ2-2; D unresolved. Germline V gene sequence: CDR1 KGHDR, CDR2 SFDVKD. V shed 8 bases and J shed 4 bases, with 10 bases lying between them. The CDR3 is 13 amino acids. The CDR3 DNA follows: TGTGCCACCACGTTACCGATCACCGGGGAGCTGTTTTTT. Protein product: CATTLPITGELFF.

J is TRBJ2-7 and V is TRBV12-3 or TRBV12-4; possible D gene TRBD2, 6 bases. The V and J ends lost 6 bases and 2 bases respectively, with 23 bases between them. The CDR3 has 17 residues. The DNA of the CDR3 is TGTGCCAGCAGCTCCCGGAGGGGCCCAAGGATTACCTACGAGCAGTACTTC. Translating it yields CASSSRRGPRITYEQYF.

The chain uses TRBV19 and TRBJ2-1; 8 bases are shared with TRBD2. The CDR3 runs 15 residues. CDR1 is LNHDA, CDR2 SQIVND, per germline (reference sequence). V lost 3 bases, J lost 3 bases, and 4 bases stayed unmatched. CDR3 protein: CASSIVAGSYNEQFF. The CDR3 coding sequence is TGTGCCAGTAGTATCGTAGCGGGAAGCTACAATGAGCAGTTCTTC.

The V call is TRBV3-1, the J call TRBJ2-7; 9 bases align to TRBD1. The germline CDR1 and CDR2 sequences are LGHDT and YNNKEL (reference sequence). This CDR3 is built from 20 residues. Trimming removed 0 bases from V and 0 bases from J; junction bases left unmatched: 15. The CDR3 loop reads CASSQDIRDRGTLSSYEQYF. The CDR3 DNA reads as TGTGCCAGCAGCCAAGATATAAGAGACAGGGGGACACTCAGCTCCTACGAGCAGTACTTC.

There are a few counts of this clonotype. The chain has TRBV10-3 and TRBJ2-5; 15 nucleotides agree with TRBD2. Germline V gives CDR1 ENHRY, CDR2 SYGVKD. The V segment lost 5 bases and the J segment 1 base; nucleotides outside the gene matches: 2. This CDR3 region has 16 residues. CDR3 in DNA: TGTGCCATCAGTTTGGGACTAGCGGGGGGCCAAGAGACCCAGTACTTC. The encoded protein is CAISLGLAGGQETQYF.

CDR3 amino acids: CSVEVQIKNIQYF. CDR3 in DNA: TGCAGCGTTGAAGTTCAAATAAAAAACATTCAGTACTTC. The V gene is TRBV29-1, the J gene TRBJ2-4; D unclear. CDR3 length equals 13 residues. The germline V gene has CDR1 SQVTM and CDR2 ANQGSEA. V lost 1 base and J 4 bases, leaving 8 bases between the germline ends.

This clonotype occurred a few times. V is TRBV20-1 and J is TRBJ1-4; D might be TRBD1 (5 bases). CDR1 DFQATT and CDR2 SNEGSKA come from the germline V gene (reference sequence). The CDR3 length is 15 residues. Trimming removed 5 bases at V and 12 bases at J, with 25 bases between. The CDR3 region is CSAFSGGSVGSELFF. Written as DNA, the CDR3 is TGCAGTGCTTTCTCTGGGGGGAGTGTAGGTAGTGAACTGTTTTTT.

The CDR3 here is CATSDFTSGGYEQYF. In DNA form, the CDR3 reads TGTGCCACCAGTGATTTCACTAGCGGGGGCTACGAGCAGTACTTC. This sequence joins TRBV24-1 and TRBJ2-7, with 11 nucleotides matching TRBD2. The CDR3 sequence is 15 residues long. V was clipped by 1 base and J by 3 bases; unmatched bases: 1. Germline V gene lookup returns CDR1 KGHDR and CDR2 SFDVKD.

There are a few counts of this clonotype. The chain carries TRBV5-6 and TRBJ2-7; tentatively, D is TRBD1 (5 bases). CDR3 length: 12 amino acids. V was pared by 0 bases and J by 7 bases, with 8 bases between. The germline gives CDR1 SGHDT, CDR2 YYEEEE. CDR3 protein: CASSLDGAEQYF. CDR3 nucleotide sequence: TGTGCCAGCAGCTTGGATGGGGCTGAGCAGTACTTC.

The gene calls are TRBV3-1 and TRBJ2-7; D perhaps matches TRBD1 (6 bases). This CDR3 has 15 residues. In germline, CDR1 is LGHDT, CDR2 YNNKEL (reference sequence). V was cut by 3 bases and J by 3 bases, with 15 bases left in between. The chain's CDR3 is CASSQGTPEYYEQYF. In DNA, the CDR3 is TGTGCCAGCAGCCAGGGGACACCCGAATACTACGAGCAGTACTTC.

This clonotype was seen a few times. V gene TRBV12-3 or TRBV12-4 combines with J gene TRBJ1-2; D remains unclear. The ends were cut back, 7 bases at V and 7 bases at J, with 13 bases in the middle. The CDR3 is made up of 12 amino acids. The DNA of the CDR3 is TGTGCCAGCACCTGGACTCGTCTTGGCTACACCTTC. Protein: CASTWTRLGYTF.

This chain uses TRBV11-3 with TRBJ2-1; the match to TRBD1 covers 10 bases. Germline V lookup: CDR1 SGHNT, CDR2 YENEEA. The V and J ends lost 3 bases and 0 bases, in that order; junction bases with no gene match: 8. The CDR3 length is 18 residues. The CDR3 sequence: CASSFWGQGLSSYNEQFF. Here the CDR3 DNA reads TGTGCCAGCAGCTTCTGGGGACAGGGGTTGAGCTCCTACAATGAGCAGTTCTTC.

This clonotype was seen a handful of times. This sequence joins TRBV2 and TRBJ1-1; D call uncertain. The CDR3 is 13 residues long. Trimming shortened V by 6 bases and J by 7 bases, and 15 bases separated the two germline ends. Germline-derived CDR1 and CDR2 are SNHLY and FYNNEI. CDR3: CASRPVQKGEAFF. The DNA for the CDR3 is TGTGCCAGCAGGCCGGTACAGAAGGGTGAAGCTTTCTTT.

This clonotype has a handful of counts. CDR3 coding DNA: TGTGCCAGCAGCTCCGCGGTTGCCCACGAGCAGTACTTC. Protein: CASSSAVAHEQYF. The gene calls are TRBV5-4 and TRBJ2-7; no clear D gene. Germline V gene data show CDR1 as SGHNT and CDR2 as YYREEE (reference sequence). Trimming removed 3 bases at V and 5 bases at J, with 12 bases between. The CDR3 has 13 residues.